In its sample, the clone carrying this T cell receptor beta chain was seen many times. What it recognizes is unknown. As to time point: patch test 1, 2 weeks after DPC sensitization. As to treatment: therapeutic diphenylcyclopropenone sensitization with weekly scalp DPC. Unique molecular identifiers were affixed to discrete cDNA molecules within the library. TCRdb passed the RACE reads through MiXCR, listing each CDR3 protein once. The sample consists of some 83,000 distinct CDR3 sequences, around 11% of them appearing once. The data are from a study of human T cells and chemical hapten exposure. V trimming: 5 bases; J trimming: 0 bases; junction bases outside the gene matches: 5. Looked up from germline, CDR1 is SGHVS and CDR2 is FNYEAQ. There are 16 residues in the CDR3. Study-level points and caveats: Patch test score rose with PT1 expanded TCR count, significant at thresholds 8, 16 and 32, not 4.

This TCR derives from a woman aged 50 to 60 with alopecia areata. Some clones in this sample may be carry-over from other donors' samples. The source material was whole blood, sampled in connection with sensitization to the hapten diphenylcyclopropenone (DPC). This chain uses TRBV7-6 with TRBJ2-2; 8 bases map to TRBD1. CDR3 bases: TGTGCCAGCAGCCGTCGGACAGGGCCGAACACCGGGGAGCTGTTTTTT. Protein sequence: CASSRRTGPNTGELFF.